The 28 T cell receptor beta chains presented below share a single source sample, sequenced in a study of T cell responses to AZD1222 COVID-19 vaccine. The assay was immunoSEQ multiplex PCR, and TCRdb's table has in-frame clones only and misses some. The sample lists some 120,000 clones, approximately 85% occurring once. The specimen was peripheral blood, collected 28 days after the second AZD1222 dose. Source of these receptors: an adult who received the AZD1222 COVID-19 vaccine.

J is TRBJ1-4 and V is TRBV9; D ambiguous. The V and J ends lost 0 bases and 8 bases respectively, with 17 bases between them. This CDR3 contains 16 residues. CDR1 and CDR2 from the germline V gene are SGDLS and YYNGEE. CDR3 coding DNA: TGTGCCAGCAGCGTAGTCCCCGGGTCGGAGAAAGAAAAACTGTTTTTT. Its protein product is CASSVVPGSEKEKLFF.

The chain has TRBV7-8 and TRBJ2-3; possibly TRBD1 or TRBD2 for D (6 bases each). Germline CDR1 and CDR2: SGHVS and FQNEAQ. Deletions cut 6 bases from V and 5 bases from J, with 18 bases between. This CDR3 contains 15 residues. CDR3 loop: CASRSLEGGGDTQYF. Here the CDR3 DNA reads TGTGCCAGCAGGTCGCTGGAGGGGGGTGGAGATACGCAGTATTTT.

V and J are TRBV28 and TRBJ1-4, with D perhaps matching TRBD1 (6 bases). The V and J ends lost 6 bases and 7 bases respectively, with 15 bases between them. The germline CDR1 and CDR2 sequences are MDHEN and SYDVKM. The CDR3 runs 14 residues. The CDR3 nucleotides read TGTGCCAGCAGGAAGGCCCTAGGGGGTGAAAAACTGTTTTTT. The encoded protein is CASRKALGGEKLFF.

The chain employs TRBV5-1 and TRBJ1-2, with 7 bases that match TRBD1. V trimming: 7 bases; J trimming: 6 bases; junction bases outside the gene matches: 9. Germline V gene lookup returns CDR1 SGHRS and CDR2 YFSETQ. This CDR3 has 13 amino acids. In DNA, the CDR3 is TGCGCCAGCGGCCCCGGGACAGTTAATGGCTACACCTTC. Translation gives CASGPGTVNGYTF.

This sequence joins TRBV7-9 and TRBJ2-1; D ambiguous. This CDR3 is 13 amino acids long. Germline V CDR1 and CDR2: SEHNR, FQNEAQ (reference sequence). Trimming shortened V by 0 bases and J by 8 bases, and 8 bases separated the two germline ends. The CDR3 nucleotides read TGTGCCAGCAGCTTAGCGGGGTTCGATGAGCAGTTCTTC. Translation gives CASSLAGFDEQFF.

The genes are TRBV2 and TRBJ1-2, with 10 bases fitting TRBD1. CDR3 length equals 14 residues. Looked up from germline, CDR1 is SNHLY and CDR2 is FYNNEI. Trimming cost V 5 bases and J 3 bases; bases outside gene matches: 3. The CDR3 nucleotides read TGTGCCAGCAGTCGACAGGGGGCCGACTATGGCTACACCTTC. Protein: CASSRQGADYGYTF.

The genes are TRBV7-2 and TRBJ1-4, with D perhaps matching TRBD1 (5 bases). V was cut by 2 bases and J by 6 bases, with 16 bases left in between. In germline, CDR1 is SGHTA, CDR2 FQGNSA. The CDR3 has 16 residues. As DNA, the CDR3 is TGTGCCAGCAGCTTATCCGGCAGTCAAGGGGATGAAAAACTGTTTTTT. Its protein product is CASSLSGSQGDEKLFF. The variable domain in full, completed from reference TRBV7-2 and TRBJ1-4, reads GAGVSQSPSNKVTEKGKDVELRCDPISGHTALYWYRQSLGQGLEFLIYFQGNSAPDKSGLPSDRFSAERTGGSVSTLTIQRTQQEDSAVYLCASSLSGSQGDEKLFFGSGTQLSVL.

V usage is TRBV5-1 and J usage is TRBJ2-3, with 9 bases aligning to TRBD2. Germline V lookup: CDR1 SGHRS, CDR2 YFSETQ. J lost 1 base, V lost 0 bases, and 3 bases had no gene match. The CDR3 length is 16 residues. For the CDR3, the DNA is TGCGCCAGCAGCTTGGCGGTAGCGGGGGGCACAGATACGCAGTATTTT. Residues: CASSLAVAGGTDTQYF.

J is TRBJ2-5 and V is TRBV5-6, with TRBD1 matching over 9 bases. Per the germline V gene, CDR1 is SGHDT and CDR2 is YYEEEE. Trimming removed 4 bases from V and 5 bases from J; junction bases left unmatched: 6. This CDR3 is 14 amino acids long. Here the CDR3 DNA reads TGTGCCAGCAGCCCGGGGACAGGGATTGAGACCCAGTACTTC. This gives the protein CASSPGTGIETQYF.

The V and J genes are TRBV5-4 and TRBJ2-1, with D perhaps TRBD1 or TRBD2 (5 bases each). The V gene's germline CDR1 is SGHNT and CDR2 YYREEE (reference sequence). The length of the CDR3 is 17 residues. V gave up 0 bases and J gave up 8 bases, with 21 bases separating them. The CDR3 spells CASSLASRGRGVHEQFF. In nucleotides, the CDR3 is TGTGCCAGCAGCTTGGCTTCCCGGGGACGAGGTGTTCATGAGCAGTTCTTC.

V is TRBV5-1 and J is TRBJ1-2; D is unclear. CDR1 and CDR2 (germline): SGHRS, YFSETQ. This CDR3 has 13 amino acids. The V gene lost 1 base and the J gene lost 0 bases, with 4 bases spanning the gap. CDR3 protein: CASSLSSNYGYTF. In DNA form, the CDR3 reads TGCGCCAGCAGCTTGTCGTCTAACTATGGCTACACCTTC. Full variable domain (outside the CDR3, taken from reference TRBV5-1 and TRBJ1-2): KAGVTQTPRYLIKTRGQQVTLSCSPISGHRSVSWYQQTPGQGLQFLFEYFSETQRNKGNFPGRFSGRQFSNSRSEMNVSTLELGDSALYLCASSLSSNYGYTFGSGTRLTVV.

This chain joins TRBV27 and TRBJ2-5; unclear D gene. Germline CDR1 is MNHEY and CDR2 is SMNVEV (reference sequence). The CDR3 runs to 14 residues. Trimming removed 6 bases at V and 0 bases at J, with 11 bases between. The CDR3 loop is CASSTLGYQETQYF. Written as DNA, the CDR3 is TGTGCCAGCAGCACCCTAGGGTACCAAGAGACCCAGTACTTC.

The CDR3 DNA follows: TGCGCCAGCAGCTCGGACAGACAAGAGACCCAGTACTTC. Its protein product is CASSSDRQETQYF. The rearrangement joins TRBV5-1 to TRBJ2-5, with a possible D match to TRBD1 (6 bases). The V end lost 3 bases, the J end lost 2 bases, and 8 bases lay between the germline ends. Germline assignment: CDR1 SGHRS and CDR2 YFSETQ. The CDR3 is 13 amino acids.

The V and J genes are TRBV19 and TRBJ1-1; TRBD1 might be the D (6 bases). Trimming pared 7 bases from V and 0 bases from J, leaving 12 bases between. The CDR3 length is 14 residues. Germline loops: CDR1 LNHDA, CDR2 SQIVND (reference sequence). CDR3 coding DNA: TGTGCCAGTAATTACAGGGCCTTGAACACTGAAGCTTTCTTT. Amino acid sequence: CASNYRALNTEAFF.

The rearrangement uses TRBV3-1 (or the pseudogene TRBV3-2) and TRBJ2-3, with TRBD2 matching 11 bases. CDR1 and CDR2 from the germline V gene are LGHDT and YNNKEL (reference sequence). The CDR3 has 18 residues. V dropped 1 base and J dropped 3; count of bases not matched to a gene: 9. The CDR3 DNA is TGTGCCAGCAGCCAAGTCCCCGAACTAGCGGGGGTTACAGATACGCAGTATTTT. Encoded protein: CASSQVPELAGVTDTQYF.

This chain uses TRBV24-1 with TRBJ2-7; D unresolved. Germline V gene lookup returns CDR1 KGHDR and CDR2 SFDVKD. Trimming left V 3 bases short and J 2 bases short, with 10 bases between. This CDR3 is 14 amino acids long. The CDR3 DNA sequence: TGTGCCACCAGTGATCCCGGGCCTACCTACGAGCAGTACTTC. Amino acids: CATSDPGPTYEQYF.

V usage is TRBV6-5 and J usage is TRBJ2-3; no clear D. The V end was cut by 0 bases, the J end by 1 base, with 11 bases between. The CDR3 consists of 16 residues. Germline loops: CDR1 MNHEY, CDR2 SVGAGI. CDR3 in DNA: TGTGCCAGCAGTTACTCTGGCGGTGTCGGCACAGATACGCAGTATTTT. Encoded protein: CASSYSGGVGTDTQYF.

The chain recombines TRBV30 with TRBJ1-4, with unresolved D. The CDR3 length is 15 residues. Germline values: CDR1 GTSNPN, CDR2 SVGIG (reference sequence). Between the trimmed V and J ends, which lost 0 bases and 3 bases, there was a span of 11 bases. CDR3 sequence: CAWSVLRNPNEKLFF. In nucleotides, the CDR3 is TGTGCCTGGAGTGTACTAAGGAATCCTAATGAAAAACTGTTTTTT.

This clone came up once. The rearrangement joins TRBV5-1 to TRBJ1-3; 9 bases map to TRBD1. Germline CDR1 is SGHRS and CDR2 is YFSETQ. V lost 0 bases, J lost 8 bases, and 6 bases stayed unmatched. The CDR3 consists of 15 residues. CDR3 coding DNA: TGCGCCAGCAGCTTGGGGACAGGGGAGGTCCACACCATATATTTT. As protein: CASSLGTGEVHTIYF. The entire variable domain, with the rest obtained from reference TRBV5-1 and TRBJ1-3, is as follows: KAGVTQTPRYLIKTRGQQVTLSCSPISGHRSVSWYQQTPGQGLQFLFEYFSETQRNKGNFPGRFSGRQFSNSRSEMNVSTLELGDSALYLCASSLGTGEVHTIYFGEGSWLTVV.

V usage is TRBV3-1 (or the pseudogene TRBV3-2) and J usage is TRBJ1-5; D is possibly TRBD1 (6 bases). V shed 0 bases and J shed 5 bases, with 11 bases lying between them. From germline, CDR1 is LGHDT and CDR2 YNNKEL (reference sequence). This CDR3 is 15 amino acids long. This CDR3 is CASSQDQGRHQPQHF. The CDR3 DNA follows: TGTGCCAGCAGCCAAGATCAGGGGCGGCATCAGCCCCAGCATTTT.

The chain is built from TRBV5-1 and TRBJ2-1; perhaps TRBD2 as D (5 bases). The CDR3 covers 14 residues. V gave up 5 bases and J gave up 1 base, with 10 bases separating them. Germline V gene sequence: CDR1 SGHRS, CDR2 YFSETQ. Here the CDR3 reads CASRKDWSYNEQFF. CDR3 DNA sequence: TGCGCCAGCAGGAAGGACTGGTCCTACAATGAGCAGTTCTTC.

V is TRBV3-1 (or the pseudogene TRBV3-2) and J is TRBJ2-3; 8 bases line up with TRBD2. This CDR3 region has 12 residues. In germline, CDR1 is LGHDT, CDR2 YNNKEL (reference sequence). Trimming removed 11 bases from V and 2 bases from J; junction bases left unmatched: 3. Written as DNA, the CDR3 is TGTGCCTCGGGGGGGGCCACAGATACGCAGTATTTT. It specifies CASGGATDTQYF.

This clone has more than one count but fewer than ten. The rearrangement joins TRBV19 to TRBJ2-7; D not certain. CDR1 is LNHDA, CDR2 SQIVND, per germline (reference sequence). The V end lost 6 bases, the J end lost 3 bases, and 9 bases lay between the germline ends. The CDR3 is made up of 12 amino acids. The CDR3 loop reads CASSQFVYEQYF. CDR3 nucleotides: TGTGCCAGTAGCCAGTTCGTCTACGAGCAGTACTTC.

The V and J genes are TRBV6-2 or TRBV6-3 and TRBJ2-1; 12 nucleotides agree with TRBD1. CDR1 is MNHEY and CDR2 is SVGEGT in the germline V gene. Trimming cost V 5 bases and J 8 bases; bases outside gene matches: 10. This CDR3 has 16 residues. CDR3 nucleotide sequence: TGTGCCAGCAGTCCCAGACCGGGACAGGGGGCGCATGAGCAGTTCTTC. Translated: CASSPRPGQGAHEQFF.

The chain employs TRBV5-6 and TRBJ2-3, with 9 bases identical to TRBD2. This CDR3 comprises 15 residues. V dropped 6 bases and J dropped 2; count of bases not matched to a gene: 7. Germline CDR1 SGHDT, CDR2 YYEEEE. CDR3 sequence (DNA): TGTGCCAGCACCCAAGCGGGGGGCCCCACAGATACGCAGTATTTT. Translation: CASTQAGGPTDTQYF.

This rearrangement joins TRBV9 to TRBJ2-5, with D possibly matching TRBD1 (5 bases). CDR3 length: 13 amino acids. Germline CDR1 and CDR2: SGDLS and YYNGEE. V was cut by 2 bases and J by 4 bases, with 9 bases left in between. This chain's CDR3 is CASSVGQGETQYF. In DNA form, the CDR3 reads TGTGCCAGCAGCGTTGGCCAGGGAGAGACCCAGTACTTC.

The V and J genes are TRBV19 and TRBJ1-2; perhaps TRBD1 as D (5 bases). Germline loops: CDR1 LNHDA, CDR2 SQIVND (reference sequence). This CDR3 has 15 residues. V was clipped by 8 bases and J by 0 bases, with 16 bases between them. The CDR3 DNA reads TGTGCCAGTCGGGGTCTGGACACCTCTAACTATGGCTACACCTTC. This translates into CASRGLDTSNYGYTF.

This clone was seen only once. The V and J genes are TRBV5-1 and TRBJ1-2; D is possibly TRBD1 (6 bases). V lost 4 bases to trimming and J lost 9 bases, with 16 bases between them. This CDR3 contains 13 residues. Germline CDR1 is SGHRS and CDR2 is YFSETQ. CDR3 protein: CASSLQGQSSYTF. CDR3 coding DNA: TGCGCCAGCAGCCTCCAAGGACAGTCTAGCTACACCTTC.